Detailed here is one T cell receptor beta chain. PCR used 60 Vbeta primers and 13 Jbeta primers. Using immunoSEQ multiplex PCR, the repertoire was profiled, and TCRdb retains in-frame clones only, with some absent. The sample lists approximately 120,000 clones, 77% occurring once. V dropped 6 bases and J dropped 0 bases, with 6 bases sitting between them. The CDR3 runs to 13 residues. Per germline, CDR1 MNHEY and CDR2 SMNVEV (reference sequence). The data are from a study of cytomegalovirus exposure and HLA in healthy donors. All the people who gave samples were healthy bone marrow donors. Sample: PBMCs. The sequence came from a middle-aged woman in good health and CMV-seropositive. The chain recombines TRBV27 with TRBJ1-5, with D unresolved. CDR3: CASSYDSNQPQHF. The DNA for the CDR3 is TGTGCCAGCAGCTACGATAGCAATCAGCCCCAGCATTTT.